The text below deals with one TCR beta chain. The record originates from a study of regulatory T cells in long-lasting Graves disease. Researchers made TCR beta libraries by using iRepertoire HTBI primers and running Arm-PCR on CDR3 regions. One entry per CDR3 protein, called by TCRdb with MiXCR from the multiplex PCR reads. The sample yields over 450,000 distinct CDR3 sequences, 20% to 25% seen once. Per germline, CDR1 LGHDT and CDR2 YNNKEL (reference sequence). CDR3 length: 14 residues. The V end was cut by 3 bases, the J end by 3 bases, with 10 bases between. Indicated time point: persistent/refractory GD, antithyroid drugs over 5 years with positive TRAb. Extracted RNA from PBMCs served as the source of the TCR library.

This clonotype was obtained from a female donor with Graves disease. The source material was peripheral blood mononuclear cells (PBMCs), sampled when the disease was refractory, from a patient treated with antithyroid drugs. This sequence joins TRBV3-1 and TRBJ2-3; a possible D gene is TRBD2 (6 bases). The CDR3, as DNA: TGTGCCAGCAGCCAGCGTGGAGGGACAGATACGCAGTATTTT. Translating it yields CASSQRGGTDTQYF.